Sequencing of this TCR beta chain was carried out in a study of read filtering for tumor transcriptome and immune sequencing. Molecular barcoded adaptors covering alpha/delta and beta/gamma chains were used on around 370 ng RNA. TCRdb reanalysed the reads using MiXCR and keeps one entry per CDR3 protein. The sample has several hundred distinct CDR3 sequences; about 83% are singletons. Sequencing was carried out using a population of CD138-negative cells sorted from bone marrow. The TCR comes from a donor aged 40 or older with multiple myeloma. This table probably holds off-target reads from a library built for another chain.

As DNA, the CDR3 is TGCGCCAGCAGCCTGGCACGAGGCGGGGGCTACGAGCAGTACTTC. This sequence encodes CASSLARGGGYEQYF. V gene TRBV4-1 combines with J gene TRBJ2-7; TRBD2 matches 7 bases. Unmatched junction bases numbered 9, after V lost 4 bases and J lost 3 bases. The CDR3 is made up of 15 amino acids. The germline V gene encodes CDR1 MGHRA and CDR2 YSYEKL.